The 2 T cell receptor beta chains listed next were all sequenced from one sample in a study of T-cell memory formation after mild COVID-19. Via MiXCR, TCRdb re-called the 5' RACE reads, giving one row per CDR3 protein. The profile shows some 150,000 distinct CDR3 sequences, approximately 25% of them singletons. Sequencing was performed on PBMCs or a T cell subset sorted from them (not recorded which). All receptors come from an adult woman who had mild COVID-19 (a few samples of this study predate the infection). Cell type and time point are not known.

This clonotype was detected a few times. The V call is TRBV6-5, the J call TRBJ1-1; 8 bases align to TRBD1. V shed 6 bases and J 5 bases; nucleotides not matched to a gene: 5. Germline V gene lookup returns CDR1 MNHEY and CDR2 SVGAGI. The CDR3 runs 13 residues. The CDR3 coding sequence is TGTGCCAGCAGGCAACAGGGGGAGACTGAAGCTTTCTTT. Its translation is CASRQQGETEAFF.

The gene calls are TRBV7-2 and TRBJ2-7; D remains unclear. The V gene lost 5 bases and the J gene lost 2 bases, with 16 bases spanning the gap. The CDR3 contains 15 residues. Germline V CDR1 and CDR2: SGHTA, FQGNSA. The CDR3 loop is CASSQTPGSPYEQYF. The CDR3 DNA is TGTGCCAGCAGCCAAACCCCCGGAAGCCCCTACGAGCAGTACTTC.